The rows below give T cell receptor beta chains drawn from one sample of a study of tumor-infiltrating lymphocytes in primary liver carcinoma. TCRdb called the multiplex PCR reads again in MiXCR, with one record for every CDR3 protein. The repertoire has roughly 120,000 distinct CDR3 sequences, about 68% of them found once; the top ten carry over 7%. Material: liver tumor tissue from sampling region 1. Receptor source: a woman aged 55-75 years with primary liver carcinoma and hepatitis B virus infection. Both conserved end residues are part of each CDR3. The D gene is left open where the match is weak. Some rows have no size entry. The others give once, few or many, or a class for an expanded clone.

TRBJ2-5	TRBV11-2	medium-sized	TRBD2	CASSPRGQLAGLETQYF
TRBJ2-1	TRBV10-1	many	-	CASSEGNEQFF
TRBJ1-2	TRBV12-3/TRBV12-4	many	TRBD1	CASRGTGRYGYTF
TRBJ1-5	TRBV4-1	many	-	CASSQKPGDQPQHF
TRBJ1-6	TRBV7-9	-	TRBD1	CASSLHRDSHRFSYNSPLHF
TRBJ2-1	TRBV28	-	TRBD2	CASSLDEPATSFLKEQFF
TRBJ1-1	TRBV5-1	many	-	CASSLGGADTEAFF
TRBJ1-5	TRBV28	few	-	CASSPGGGYNQPQHF
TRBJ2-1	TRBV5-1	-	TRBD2	CASSSRTSGNNEQFF
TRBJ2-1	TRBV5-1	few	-	CASSQGSYNEQFF
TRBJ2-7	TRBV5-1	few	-	CASSLEGTVSSYEQYF
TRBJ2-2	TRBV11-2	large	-	CASSPPQGPTGELFF
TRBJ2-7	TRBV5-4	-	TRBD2	CASSLRRGSSGIREQYF
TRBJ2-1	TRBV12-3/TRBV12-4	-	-	CASSGVRGDCNEQFF
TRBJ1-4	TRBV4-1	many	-	CASSQGMRPADSNEKLFF
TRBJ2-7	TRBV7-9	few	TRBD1	CASSLEGASTTLYF
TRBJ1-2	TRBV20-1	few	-	CSAQDWRGYGYTF
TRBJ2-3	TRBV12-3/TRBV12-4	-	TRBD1	CASTLTGRTDKQYF
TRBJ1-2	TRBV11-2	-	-	CASSPTRGAGGYTF
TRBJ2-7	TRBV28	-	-	CAVSGTRRRAYEQYF
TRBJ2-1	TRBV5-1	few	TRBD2	CASSSGLAGGSNRYNEQFF
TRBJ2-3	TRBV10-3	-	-	CAISGRANTDTQYF
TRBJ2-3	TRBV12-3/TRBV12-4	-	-	CASTRRELAKRVSIDTQYF
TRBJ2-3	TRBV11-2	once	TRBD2	CASSPGLADPDPQYF
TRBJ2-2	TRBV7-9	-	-	CASSSSGELFF
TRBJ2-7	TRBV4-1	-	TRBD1	CASSQGQVRNKQYF
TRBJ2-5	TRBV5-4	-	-	CASSPGRTPSRETQYF
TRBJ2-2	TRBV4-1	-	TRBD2	CASSRETSGRGRGELFF
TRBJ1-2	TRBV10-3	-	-	CVIAPDSYGYTF
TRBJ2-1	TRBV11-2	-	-	CASSLGPAFNEQFF
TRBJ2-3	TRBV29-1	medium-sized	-	CSVEARDRGKDTQYF
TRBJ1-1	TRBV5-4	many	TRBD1	CASSLGTVTEAFF
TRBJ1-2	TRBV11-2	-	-	CAGSLTQGDYGYTF
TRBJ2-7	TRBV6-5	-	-	CASNFHGESDEQYF
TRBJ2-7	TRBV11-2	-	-	CVSSLAGQPSYGQYF
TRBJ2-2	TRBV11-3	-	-	CTSRGARATGELFF
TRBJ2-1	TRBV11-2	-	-	CANTKSGALNDQFF
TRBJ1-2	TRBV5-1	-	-	CASSAEYRVGGYTF
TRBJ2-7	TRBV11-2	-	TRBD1	CASSSRQGQGTHEQYF
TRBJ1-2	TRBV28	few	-	CASSLSVQGRGYTF
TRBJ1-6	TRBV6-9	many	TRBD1	CASSSGGLGSPLHF
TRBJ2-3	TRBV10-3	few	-	CAIRGTDTQYF
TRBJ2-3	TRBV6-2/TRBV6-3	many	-	CASSHRDTQYF